Below are 30 T cell receptor beta chains sequenced from a single sample in a study of cytomegalovirus exposure and HLA in healthy donors. The PCR used 60 Vbeta and 13 Jbeta primers. Assay: immunoSEQ multiplex PCR; the TCRdb copy retains only in-frame clones and omits some. The sample has 200,000 to 250,000 clones, 75% to 85% seen once. Sequences were obtained from PBMCs. The receptors come from a woman aged 40 to 55 in good health and CMV-seronegative.

In its sample, this clone was seen once. The rearrangement links TRBV29-1 to TRBJ1-1, with D perhaps TRBD1 (6 bases). CDR1 and CDR2 (germline): SQVTM, ANQGSEA. The CDR3 totals 14 residues. The ends were cut back, 4 bases at V and 0 bases at J, with 12 bases in the middle. The CDR3 protein is CSVAGVPMNTEAFF. The CDR3, as DNA: TGCAGCGTTGCAGGGGTTCCTATGAACACTGAAGCTTTCTTT.

This clone appeared a few times. The rearrangement links TRBV6-5 to TRBJ1-1; the match to TRBD1 covers 8 bases. V lost 5 bases, J lost 5 bases, and 7 bases stayed unmatched. In germline, CDR1 is MNHEY, CDR2 SVGAGI. This CDR3 spans 14 amino acids. Here the CDR3 reads CASSKQGVRTEAFF. The CDR3, as DNA: TGTGCCAGCAGTAAACAGGGGGTGAGGACTGAAGCTTTCTTT.

The chain couples TRBV5-4 to TRBJ2-7; unclear D gene. The CDR3 sequence is 14 residues long. The V gene lost 2 bases and the J gene lost 2 bases, with 11 bases spanning the gap. Germline CDR1 is SGHNT and CDR2 is YYREEE (reference sequence). The CDR3 loop reads CASSFGNSAYEQYF. The DNA for the CDR3 is TGTGCCAGCAGCTTCGGTAACTCGGCCTACGAGCAGTACTTC. The whole variable domain, remainder taken from reference TRBV5-4 and TRBJ2-7, is ETGVTQSPTHLIKTRGQQVTLRCSSQSGHNTVSWYQQALGQGPQFIFQYYREEENGRGNFPPRFSGLQFPNYSSELNVNALELDDSALYLCASSFGNSAYEQYFGPGTRLTVT.

This sequence joins TRBV18 and TRBJ1-5; perhaps TRBD1 as D (6 bases). From germline, CDR1 is KGHSH and CDR2 LQKENI. Trimming stripped 6 bases from V and 6 bases from J, with 15 bases between. CDR3 length equals 14 residues. In nucleotides, the CDR3 is TGTGCCAGCTCCGGAAACAGGGATAGTCAGCCCCAGCATTTT. Translating it yields CASSGNRDSQPQHF.

The gene calls are TRBV7-3 and TRBJ2-1, with TRBD2 identical over 9 bases. The CDR3 loop spans 15 amino acids. V shed 5 bases and J 6 bases; nucleotides not matched to a gene: 8. Germline CDR1 and CDR2: SGHTA and FQGTGA. CDR3 DNA: TGTGCCAGCAGCAGTGGAGTAGCGGGAGTCAATGAGCAGTTCTTC. Amino acids: CASSSGVAGVNEQFF.

J is TRBJ2-7 and V is TRBV19, with D maybe TRBD1 (6 bases). Trimming shortened V by 4 bases and J by 5 bases, and 9 bases separated the two germline ends. The CDR3 spans 12 residues. The germline V gene has CDR1 LNHDA and CDR2 SQIVND (reference sequence). CDR3 in amino acids: CASSNGQNEQYF. CDR3 bases: TGTGCCAGTAGTAATGGACAGAACGAGCAGTACTTC.

In its sample, this clone ranks as medium-sized. CDR3 residues: CASSLWDSMNEQFF. CDR3 sequence (DNA): TGTGCCAGCAGCTTATGGGACTCTATGAATGAGCAGTTCTTC. The gene calls are TRBV5-5 and TRBJ2-1; TRBD2 might be the D (6 bases). Germline CDR1 SGHKS, CDR2 YYEKEE (reference sequence). The CDR3 runs 14 residues. Trimming cost V 2 bases and J 7 bases, with 13 bases left between them.

The chain has TRBV2 and TRBJ2-1, with D tentatively TRBD2 (6 bases). Trimming removed 6 bases from V and 5 bases from J, with 17 bases in between. The CDR3 is made up of 15 amino acids. Germline V gene data show CDR1 as SNHLY and CDR2 as FYNNEI. Here the CDR3 reads CASRLERAVNNEQFF. The CDR3 DNA reads TGTGCCAGCAGGTTAGAGCGGGCCGTCAACAATGAGCAGTTCTTC.

V gene TRBV18 combines with J gene TRBJ1-1; maybe TRBD1 (5 bases). V was clipped by 3 bases and J by 3 bases, with 17 bases between them. The germline V gene encodes CDR1 KGHSH and CDR2 LQKENI. The CDR3 has 16 amino acids. CDR3 nucleotide sequence: TGTGCCAGCTCACCCCGGACACTGGCGGGGTACACTGAAGCTTTCTTT. Residues: CASSPRTLAGYTEAFF.

The genes are TRBV19 and TRBJ2-1; D not certain. Trimming cost V 2 bases and J 4 bases, with 9 bases left between them. The CDR3 totals 14 residues. The germline gives CDR1 LNHDA, CDR2 SQIVND (reference sequence). Here the CDR3 reads CASSINRVYNEQFF. In DNA, the CDR3 is TGTGCCAGTAGTATAAATCGTGTATACAATGAGCAGTTCTTC.

The rearrangement links TRBV9 to TRBJ1-1; no clear D. This CDR3 region has 13 residues. CDR1 SGDLS and CDR2 YYNGEE come from the germline V gene. Trimming removed 4 bases from V and 10 bases from J, with 17 bases in between. The CDR3 here is CASSPQPREAAFF. The CDR3, as DNA: TGTGCCAGCAGCCCCCAACCCCGGGAGGCAGCTTTCTTT.

J is TRBJ1-1 and V is TRBV18, with D possibly matching TRBD1 (6 bases). The CDR3 loop spans 17 amino acids. Per germline, CDR1 KGHSH and CDR2 LQKENI. Trimming removed 1 base from V and 1 base from J, with 16 bases in between. In DNA, the CDR3 is TGTGCCAGCTCACCACGCACTTCGGGACACCAGAACACTGAAGCTTTCTTT. Residues: CASSPRTSGHQNTEAFF.

This clone came up a few times. V gene TRBV4-1 combines with J gene TRBJ1-4; possible D gene TRBD1, 6 bases. CDR1 and CDR2 (germline): MGHRA, YSYEKL. Trimming pared 4 bases from V and 5 bases from J, leaving 14 bases between. This CDR3 region has 15 residues. CDR3 sequence: CASSPVGQGNEKLFF. CDR3 sequence (DNA): TGCGCCAGCAGCCCCGTGGGGCAGGGGAATGAAAAACTGTTTTTT.

The rearrangement uses TRBV9 and TRBJ2-1, with 8 bases aligning to TRBD2. Germline trimming cut 1 base from V and 5 bases from J; bases unmatched to any gene: 11. The V gene's germline CDR1 is SGDLS and CDR2 YYNGEE. The CDR3 extends over 17 amino acids. CDR3 bases: TGTGCCAGCAGCGTACCAAGGGAGCCGGGACTAGACAATGAGCAGTTCTTC. This sequence encodes CASSVPREPGLDNEQFF.

This clone was recorded a few times. This chain joins TRBV6-5 and TRBJ1-1, with a possible D match to TRBD1 (5 bases). This CDR3 has 15 amino acids. V lost 0 bases and J lost 4, with 12 bases in between. Germline V lookup: CDR1 MNHEY, CDR2 SVGAGI. The CDR3 nucleotides are TGTGCCAGCAGTTACTCGGGAGGGGTCGGCACTGAAGCTTTCTTT. Translated, it gives CASSYSGGVGTEAFF.

J is TRBJ2-1 and V is TRBV2, with 13 bases lining up with TRBD2. Germline V gives CDR1 SNHLY, CDR2 FYNNEI. CDR3 length: 15 amino acids. Unmatched junction bases numbered 4, after V lost 5 bases and J lost 6 bases. The CDR3 nucleotides are TGTGCCAGCAGTAAGACTAGCGGGAGGATCAATGAGCAGTTCTTC. Its translation is CASSKTSGRINEQFF. The variable domain in full, with the rest retrieved from reference TRBV2 and TRBJ2-1, is EPEVTQTPSHQVTQMGQEVILRCVPISNHLYFYWYRQILGQKVEFLVSFYNNEISEKSEIFDDQFSVERPDGSNFTLKIRSTKLEDSAMYFCASSKTSGRINEQFFGPGTRLTVL.

V is TRBV7-9 and J is TRBJ2-3; no clear D gene. V lost 5 bases to trimming and J lost 0 bases, with 15 bases between them. The V gene's germline CDR1 is SEHNR and CDR2 FQNEAQ (reference sequence). The CDR3 has 16 residues. The CDR3 sequence is CASSPSLGTSTDTQYF. The CDR3 bases are TGTGCCAGCAGCCCATCGCTAGGAACTAGCACAGATACGCAGTATTTT.

V usage is TRBV2 and J usage is TRBJ2-2, with TRBD2 as a possible D gene (6 bases). Per germline, CDR1 SNHLY and CDR2 FYNNEI. This CDR3 comprises 15 residues. The V and J ends lost 8 bases and 0 bases respectively, with 13 bases between them. The CDR3 DNA is TGTGCCAGCGATGGGGGGAGATCGAACACCGGGGAGCTGTTTTTT. Translated: CASDGGRSNTGELFF.

This chain connects TRBV7-9 to TRBJ1-1, with D uncertain. The germline V and J ends were trimmed by 3 bases and 4 bases, with 6 bases remaining between them. Germline CDR1 SEHNR, CDR2 FQNEAQ (reference sequence). The CDR3 length is 12 residues. Here the CDR3 DNA reads TGTGCCAGCAGCTTCGGTACCACTGAAGCTTTCTTT. This encodes CASSFGTTEAFF.

This clone was found a few times. The chain carries TRBV5-1 and TRBJ2-7; D not certain. Germline V lookup: CDR1 SGHRS, CDR2 YFSETQ. Trimming left V 0 bases short and J 2 bases short, with 12 bases between. The CDR3 is 15 residues long. CDR3 in DNA: TGCGCCAGCAGCTTGGCCGGCGGCGGAGCCTACGAGCAGTACTTC. The encoded protein is CASSLAGGGAYEQYF.

In nucleotides, the CDR3 is TGTGCCAGCAGTTACTCGACTAGCGGGAGAGTAAATGAGCAGTTCTTC. Its protein is CASSYSTSGRVNEQFF. The chain uses TRBV6-5 and TRBJ2-1; TRBD2 matches 12 bases. CDR3 length equals 16 residues. Germline trimming cut 0 bases from V and 7 bases from J; bases unmatched to any gene: 4. CDR1 and CDR2 (germline): MNHEY, SVGAGI.

This clone showed up just a few times. The chain carries TRBV10-2 and TRBJ2-1; D possibly corresponds to TRBD2 (5 bases). Trimming cost V 3 bases and J 5 bases, with 14 bases left between them. Germline lookup yields CDR1 WSHSY and CDR2 SAAADI. CDR3 length equals 15 residues. In nucleotides, the CDR3 is TGCGCCAGCAGTGAAAACGGACTGTTAGACAATGAGCAGTTCTTC. This encodes CASSENGLLDNEQFF.

The rearrangement links TRBV6-6 to TRBJ1-1; TRBD1 agrees at 7 bases. CDR1 and CDR2 (germline): MNHNY, SVGAGI (reference sequence). The CDR3 contains 15 residues. V dropped 10 bases and J dropped 3; count of bases not matched to a gene: 14. The CDR3 region has the DNA TGTGCCACACAGGGGAGAGAGAGGCACGACACTGAAGCTTTCTTT. It specifies CATQGRERHDTEAFF.

J is TRBJ2-1 and V is TRBV7-8, with unresolved D. Trimming left V 4 bases short and J 0 bases short, with 7 bases between. CDR1 is SGHVS, CDR2 FQNEAQ, per germline. The CDR3 consists of 14 residues. The CDR3, as DNA: TGTGCCAGCAGCTCCTCGAGCTCCTACAATGAGCAGTTCTTC. Amino acid sequence: CASSSSSSYNEQFF.

In its sample, this clone was seen once. The J gene is TRBJ1-6, the V gene TRBV6-1; D is possibly TRBD1 (6 bases). CDR1 is MNHNS and CDR2 is SASEGT in the germline V gene. V lost 4 bases to trimming and J lost 2 bases, with 15 bases between them. The CDR3 has 17 amino acids. The DNA of the CDR3 is TGTGCCAGCAGTGTGCTGGACCGGACAGCCTATAATTCACCCCTCCACTTT. The encoded protein is CASSVLDRTAYNSPLHF.

This clone was found once. The rearrangement joins TRBV6-1 to TRBJ2-7; 9 nucleotides align to TRBD2. The CDR3 spans 14 residues. Germline-derived CDR1 and CDR2 are MNHNS and SASEGT. Trimming took 7 bases from V and 3 from J; bases not matched to a gene: 7. The CDR3 here is CASNSGRGFYEQYF. As DNA, the CDR3 is TGTGCCAGCAATAGCGGGAGAGGGTTCTACGAGCAGTACTTC.

This clone was counted between two and nine times. The J gene is TRBJ2-1, the V gene TRBV11-2, with 10 bases identical to TRBD2. The V gene's germline CDR1 is SGHAT and CDR2 FQNNGV. V dropped 5 bases and J dropped 1; count of bases not matched to a gene: 8. CDR3 length equals 17 residues. This CDR3 is CASSPNLAGDSYNEQFF. CDR3 nucleotides: TGTGCCAGCAGCCCTAACCTAGCGGGAGATTCCTACAATGAGCAGTTCTTC.

The chain has TRBV29-1 and TRBJ2-1; 8 bases match TRBD2. The germline gives CDR1 SQVTM, CDR2 ANQGSEA. The J segment lost 6 bases and the V segment lost 7 bases, leaving 14 bases of the junction unmatched. The CDR3 is 15 amino acids. For the CDR3, the DNA is TGCAGCGCCCGAATAGCGGGACGGCTGAGCAATGAGCAGTTCTTC. It encodes CSARIAGRLSNEQFF.

The rearrangement uses TRBV18 and TRBJ1-2, with 11 bases matching TRBD1. The germline V gene has CDR1 KGHSH and CDR2 LQKENI. The CDR3 runs to 15 residues. The ends lost 7 bases at V and 7 bases at J; junction bases unmatched: 11. The CDR3 DNA sequence: TGTGCCAGCTTGCGGACAGGGGGCGCTTTCAGTGGCTACACCTTC. Translation gives CASLRTGGAFSGYTF. Based on the CDR3 plus reference TRBV18 and TRBJ1-2, the full variable domain is NAGVMQNPRHLVRRRGQEARLRCSPMKGHSHVYWYRQLPEEGLKFMVYLQKENIIDESGMPKERFSAEFPKEGPSILRIQQVVRGDSAAYFCASLRTGGAFSGYTFGSGTRLTVV.

This chain uses TRBV19 with TRBJ2-7; 12 bases are a match to TRBD2. Germline V CDR1 and CDR2: LNHDA, SQIVND (reference sequence). CDR3 length: 16 residues. V lost 5 bases, J lost 2 bases, and 7 bases stayed unmatched. CDR3 amino acids: CASSPRTSGTPYEQYF. The CDR3 coding sequence is TGTGCCAGTAGTCCAAGGACTAGCGGGACTCCCTACGAGCAGTACTTC.